This paragraph covers one TCR beta chain sequence. Its specificity is not known. The source of the sample is a study of spatial heterogeneity in lung cancer. Each CDR3 protein is one row after TCRdb ran MiXCR on the 5' RACE reads. The sample lists tens of thousands of distinct CDR3 sequences; more than 10% were seen once. Study-level points and caveats: At tumor resection, ubiquitous expanded TCRs were detected in blood more often than later.

As for time point: sample taken at primary tumor resection. Researchers sequenced whole RNA taken from tumor, nontumor lung or frozen PBMC without sorting. Samples were obtained from approximately 72 donors, all untreated early-stage non-small cell lung cancer patients. Trimming removed 6 bases from V and 5 bases from J; junction bases left unmatched: 10. From germline, CDR1 is LGHNT and CDR2 FRNRAP. The CDR3 is 14 residues long. This clonotype was sampled from a male donor with early-stage non-small cell lung cancer. The sequencing used PBMCs, collected at surgery. The chain joins TRBV12-5 to TRBJ2-7, with TRBD1 matching over 7 bases. CDR3 DNA sequence: TGTGCTAGTGGGACAGGGACCTCCTTCAACGAGCAGTACTTC. Encoded protein: CASGTGTSFNEQYF.